This T cell receptor beta chain was identified in a study of T cell repertoires in cytomegalovirus infection. V was clipped by 1 base and J by 6 bases, with 16 bases between them. Germline CDR1 and CDR2: SEHNR and FQNEAQ (reference sequence). The CDR3 has 17 residues. One entry per CDR3 protein results from TCRdb running MiXCR on the reads. In the table there are roughly 310,000 distinct CDR3 sequences, 15% to 20% of which are singletons. The table lists this clonotype with many counts. This sequence was found in a human donor in good health (CMV status not recorded). Some clones in this sample may be carry-over from other donors' samples. The gene calls are TRBV7-9 and TRBJ1-6; D ambiguous. Specimen: PBMCs. The CDR3 loop reads CASSLDPGMVANSPLHF. CDR3 DNA sequence: TGTGCCAGCAGCTTAGATCCGGGTATGGTCGCTAATTCACCCCTCCACTTT.